This record concerns one TCR beta chain sequence. What it binds is not known. This entry comes from a study of T cells expressing NK-cell markers. Study-wide background: Each TCR beta repertoire originated in sorted T cells that were CD3+CD56+NKG2C+, CD3+CD56+NKG2C- or CD3+CD56-NKG2C+. Sequencing covered eight donors, seven HCMV-seropositive and one seronegative. Study conclusions and caveats: A handful of donors carried dominant NKG2C+ clonotypes that made up roughly 1.0-8% of their CD8+ T cells.

UMI-tagged 5'RACE template switching yielded the TCR beta cDNA. After re-calling the 5' RACE reads, TCRdb lists one entry per CDR3 protein, DNA absent. This sample's table has 550,000 or so distinct CDR3 sequences. CDR3 size: 17 residues. From germline, CDR1 is SGHVS and CDR2 FNYEAQ. The source material was blood T cells: a sorted CD56 or NKG2C T cell subset, CD4+ or CD8+ T cells, or bulk PBMC T cells (not recorded which). The sequence was obtained from a man in his late teens or twenties in good health. The rearrangement joins TRBV7-6 to TRBJ2-7; TCRdb's assignment of TRBD2 cannot be checked, as there is no DNA. The CDR3 sequence: CASSRRPGLAGNYEQYF. Full variable domain (missing parts from reference TRBV7-6 and TRBJ2-7): GAGVSQSPRYKVTKRGQDVALRCDPISGHVSLYWYRQALGQGPEFLTYFNYEAQQDKSGLPNDRFSAERPEGSISTLTIQRTEQRDSAMYRCASSRRPGLAGNYEQYFGPGTRLTVT.